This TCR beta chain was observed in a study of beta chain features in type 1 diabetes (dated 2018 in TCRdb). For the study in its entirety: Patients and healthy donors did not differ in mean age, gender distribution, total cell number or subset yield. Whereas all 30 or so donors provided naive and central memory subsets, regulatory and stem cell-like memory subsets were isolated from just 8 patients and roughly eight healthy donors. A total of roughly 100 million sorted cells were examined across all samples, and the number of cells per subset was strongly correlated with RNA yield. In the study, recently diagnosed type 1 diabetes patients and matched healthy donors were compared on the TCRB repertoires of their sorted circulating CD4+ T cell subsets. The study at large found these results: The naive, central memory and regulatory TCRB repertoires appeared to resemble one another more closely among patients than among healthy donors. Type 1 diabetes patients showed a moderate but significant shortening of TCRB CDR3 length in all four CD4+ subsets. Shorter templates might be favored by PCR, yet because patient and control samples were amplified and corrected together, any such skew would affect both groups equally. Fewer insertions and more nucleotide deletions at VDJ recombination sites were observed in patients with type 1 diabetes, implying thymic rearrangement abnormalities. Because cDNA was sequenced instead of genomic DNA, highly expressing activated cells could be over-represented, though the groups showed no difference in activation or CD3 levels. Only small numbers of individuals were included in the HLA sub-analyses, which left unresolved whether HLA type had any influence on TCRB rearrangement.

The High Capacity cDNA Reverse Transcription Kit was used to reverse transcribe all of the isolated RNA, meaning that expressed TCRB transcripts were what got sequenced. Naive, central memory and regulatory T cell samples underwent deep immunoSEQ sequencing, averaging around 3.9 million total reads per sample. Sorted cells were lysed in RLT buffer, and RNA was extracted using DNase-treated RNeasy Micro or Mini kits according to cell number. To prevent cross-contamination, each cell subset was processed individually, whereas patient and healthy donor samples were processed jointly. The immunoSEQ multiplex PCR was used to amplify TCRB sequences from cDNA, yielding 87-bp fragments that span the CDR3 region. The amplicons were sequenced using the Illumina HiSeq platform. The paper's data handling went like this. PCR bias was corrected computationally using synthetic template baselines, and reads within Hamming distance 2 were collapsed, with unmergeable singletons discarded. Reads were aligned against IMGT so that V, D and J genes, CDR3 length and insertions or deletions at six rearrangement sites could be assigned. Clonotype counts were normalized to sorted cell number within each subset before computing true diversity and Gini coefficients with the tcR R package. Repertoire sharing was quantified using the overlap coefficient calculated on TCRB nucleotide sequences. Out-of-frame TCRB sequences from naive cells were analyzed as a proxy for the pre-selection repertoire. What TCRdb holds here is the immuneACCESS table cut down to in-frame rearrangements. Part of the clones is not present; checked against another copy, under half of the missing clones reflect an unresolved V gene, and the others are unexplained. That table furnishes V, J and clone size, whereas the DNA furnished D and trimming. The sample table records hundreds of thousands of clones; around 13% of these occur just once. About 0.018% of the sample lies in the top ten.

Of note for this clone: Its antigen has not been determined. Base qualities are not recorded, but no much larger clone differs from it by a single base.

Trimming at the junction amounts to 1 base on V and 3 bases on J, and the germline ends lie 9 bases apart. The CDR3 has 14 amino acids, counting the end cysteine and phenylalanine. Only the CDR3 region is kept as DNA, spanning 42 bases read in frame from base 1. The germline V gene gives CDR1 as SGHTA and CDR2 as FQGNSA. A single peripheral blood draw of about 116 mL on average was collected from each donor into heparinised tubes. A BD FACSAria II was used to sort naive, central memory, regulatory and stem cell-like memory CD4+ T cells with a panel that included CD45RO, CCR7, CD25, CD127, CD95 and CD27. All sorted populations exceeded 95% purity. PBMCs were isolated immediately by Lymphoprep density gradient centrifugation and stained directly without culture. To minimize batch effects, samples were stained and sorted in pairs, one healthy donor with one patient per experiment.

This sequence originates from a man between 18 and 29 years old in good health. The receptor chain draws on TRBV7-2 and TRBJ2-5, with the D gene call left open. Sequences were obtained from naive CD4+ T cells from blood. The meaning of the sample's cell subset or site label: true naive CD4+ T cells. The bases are TGTGCCAGCAGCTTAGAACCACAGAAAGAGACCCAGTACTTC. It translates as CASSLEPQKETQYF.